Below, 7 T cell receptor beta chains from the same sample are listed, as sequenced in a study of blood T cell repertoires in COVID-19. TCRdb's table, derived via immunoSEQ multiplex PCR, lists solely in-frame clones and lacks some. The table includes 250,000 to 350,000 clones, approximately 87% detected once. Sample: PBMCs or T cells enriched from blood (not recorded which). The origin of the receptors is a woman aged 25-40 years who had recovered from COVID-19.

J is TRBJ2-3 and V is TRBV3-1 (or the pseudogene TRBV3-2); 14 nucleotides match TRBD2. Germline assignment: CDR1 LGHDT and CDR2 YNNKEL (reference sequence). Losses at the gene ends were 3 bases for V and 2 bases for J; bases not matched to a gene: 10. The CDR3 extends over 19 amino acids. This CDR3 is CASSHKGWTSGGNTDTQYF. CDR3 nucleotides: TGTGCCAGCAGCCATAAAGGATGGACTAGCGGGGGGAACACAGATACGCAGTATTTT.

This chain uses TRBV11-2 with TRBJ1-3; D unresolved. The ends were cut back, 1 base at V and 1 base at J, with 8 bases in the middle. The CDR3 has 15 residues. Germline CDR1 and CDR2: SGHAT and FQNNGV. This chain's CDR3 is CASSLALRSGNTIYF. CDR3 nucleotide sequence: TGTGCCAGCAGCTTAGCTTTGAGATCTGGAAACACCATATATTTT.

This chain links TRBV15 with TRBJ1-6; D is possibly TRBD1 (6 bases). V dropped 6 bases and J dropped 7 bases, with 19 bases sitting between them. In germline, CDR1 is LNHNV, CDR2 YYDKDF (reference sequence). The CDR3 has 16 residues. CDR3 residues: CATSTLRGGLNSPLHF. CDR3 sequence (DNA): TGTGCCACCAGTACCCTTAGGGGGGGTTTAAATTCACCCCTCCACTTT. The full variable domain, with the rest looked up from reference TRBV15 and TRBJ1-6, is DAMVIQNPRYQVTQFGKPVTLSCSQTLNHNVMYWYQQKSSQAPKLLFHYYDKDFNNEADTPDNFQSRRPNTSFCFLDIRSPGLGDTAMYLCATSTLRGGLNSPLHFGNGTRLTVT.

The rearrangement uses TRBV11-1 and TRBJ1-1, with D perhaps TRBD1 (6 bases). The V gene lost 6 bases and the J gene lost 7 bases, with 12 bases spanning the gap. This CDR3 has 12 residues. Germline-derived CDR1 and CDR2 are SGHAT and FQDESV (reference sequence). The CDR3 loop is CASRKQGSEAFF. The CDR3 region has the DNA TGTGCCAGCAGGAAACAGGGCAGTGAAGCTTTCTTT.

V and J are TRBV5-1 and TRBJ2-3, with D maybe TRBD2 (7 bases). Deletions cut 3 bases from V and 0 bases from J, with 11 bases between. There are 15 residues in the CDR3. Germline lookup yields CDR1 SGHRS and CDR2 YFSETQ. CDR3 protein: CASSSGGASTDTQYF. In DNA form, the CDR3 reads TGCGCCAGCAGCTCTGGGGGGGCTAGCACAGATACGCAGTATTTT.

The rearrangement links TRBV20-1 to TRBJ2-3; TRBD2 matches at 8 bases. V trimming: 3 bases; J trimming: 5 bases; junction bases outside the gene matches: 7. In germline, CDR1 is DFQATT, CDR2 SNEGSKA (reference sequence). This CDR3 spans 14 amino acids. CDR3 bases: TGCAGTGCTAGTACGGGGGGGCCGGAAGATACGCAGTATTTT. Encoded protein: CSASTGGPEDTQYF.

The V call is TRBV6-5, the J call TRBJ1-5; D uncertain. The CDR3 totals 15 residues. Germline lookup yields CDR1 MNHEY and CDR2 SVGAGI. The V and J ends lost 0 bases and 0 bases respectively, with 6 bases between them. The CDR3 bases are TGTGCCAGCAGTTACTCACAGTATAGCAATCAGCCCCAGCATTTT. Amino acid sequence: CASSYSQYSNQPQHF.